This T cell receptor (beta chain) derives from a study of cytomegalovirus exposure and HLA in healthy donors. Some clones are missing from TCRdb's copy, which holds only in-frame ones; the method was immunoSEQ multiplex PCR. In the table there are about 260,000 clones, 90% of which are singletons. Per germline, CDR1 MNHEY and CDR2 SMNVEV (reference sequence). The CDR3 loop spans 15 amino acids. V dropped 11 bases and J dropped 3 bases, with 20 bases sitting between them. The chain is built from TRBV27 and TRBJ1-5, with D possibly being TRBD1 (5 bases). This TCR was sampled from a woman aged 25 to 39 in good health and CMV-seronegative. The sample consisted of PBMCs. The CDR3 DNA reads TGTGCCTTACTGTCCTTGGGGGGTTTCAATCAGCCCCAGCATTTT. Amino acid sequence: CALLSLGGFNQPQHF.